Detailed here is one T cell receptor beta chain. The Seattle patients, enrolled during active infection, were followed longitudinally. These data belong to a study of blood T cell repertoires in COVID-19. Study-level information: Sources were T cells, B-cell-depleted T cells, or PBMCs; the material itself was cDNA or gDNA.

The table came from immunoSEQ multiplex PCR; TCRdb's copy has only in-frame clones and leaves some out. Here the sample spans tens of thousands of clones, approximately 85% being singletons. The CDR3 is 13 amino acids. Germline V CDR1 and CDR2: SGHDT, YYEEEE. The V gene lost 2 bases and the J gene lost 6 bases, with 11 bases spanning the gap. The chain recombines TRBV5-6 with TRBJ1-2; D gene unclear. Sequenced: peripheral blood. The TCR sequence derives from a man in his 60s with COVID-19, enrolled during active disease. The CDR3 bases are TGTGCCAGCAGCTTAGGTGGCGGGGATGGCTACACCTTC. Translated, it gives CASSLGGGDGYTF.